The next 30 T cell receptor beta chains were all read from a single sample in a study of type 1 regulatory T cells. No antigen is known for these receptors. MiXCR, applied by TCRdb to the reads, yields one record per CDR3 protein. The repertoire holds 63,000 or so distinct CDR3 sequences, with roughly 49% as singletons. The sample taken for sequencing was cultured non-Tr1 T cells, either the whole culture or a sorted T cell fraction (not recorded which). The receptors stem from a human donor in good health.

CDR3 coding DNA: TGCGCCAGCAGTAAAGGACCCCTGGAGACCCAGTACTTC. It specifies CASSKGPLETQYF. The chain recombines TRBV5-1 with TRBJ2-5; unclear D gene. The V end was cut by 5 bases, the J end by 5 bases, with 13 bases between. Looked up from germline, CDR1 is SGHRS and CDR2 is YFSETQ. The CDR3 extends over 13 amino acids.

J is TRBJ1-2 and V is TRBV7-9; 8 nucleotides match TRBD1. The CDR3 length is 15 residues. After removal of 3 bases from V and 4 bases from J, the junction contained 7 bases not matched to a gene. The germline V gene encodes CDR1 SEHNR and CDR2 FQNEAQ (reference sequence). CDR3 nucleotides: TGTGCCAGCAGCTTGACAGGGGTTGGCGGCTATGGCTACACCTTC. Protein: CASSLTGVGGYGYTF.

V usage is TRBV28 and J usage is TRBJ1-5; 7 nucleotides match TRBD1. With 3 bases clipped from V and 6 bases from J, the junction kept 5 bases outside the gene matches. The CDR3 extends over 14 amino acids. From germline, CDR1 is MDHEN and CDR2 SYDVKM. The CDR3 is CASSLGYRGQPQHF. Here the CDR3 DNA reads TGTGCCAGCAGTTTGGGCTACAGGGGTCAGCCCCAGCATTTT.

The V call is TRBV18, the J call TRBJ2-5, with unresolved D. V was cut by 2 bases and J by 5 bases, with 9 bases left in between. Germline-derived CDR1 and CDR2 are KGHSH and LQKENI. The CDR3 runs to 13 residues. CDR3 in amino acids: CASSPAAFETQYF. The CDR3 bases are TGTGCCAGCTCACCAGCGGCGTTCGAGACCCAGTACTTC.

This clonotype was detected once. The chain carries TRBV4-2 and TRBJ2-2; 7 bases match TRBD2. The germline gives CDR1 LGHNA, CDR2 YNFKEQ. The CDR3 loop spans 17 amino acids. The trim removed 4 bases at V and 4 bases at J, leaving 12 bases unmatched. The CDR3 is CASSRTTSRDGTGELFF. CDR3 bases: TGTGCCAGCAGCCGGACGACTAGCCGGGATGGCACCGGGGAGCTGTTTTTT.

CDR3 in DNA: TGTGCCAGCAGTTACTCGAGTCGCAGGAGGGCCTATAATTCACCCCTCCACTTT. It yields the protein CASSYSSRRRAYNSPLHF. The V call is TRBV6-5, the J call TRBJ1-6; D remains unclear. Germline CDR1 and CDR2: MNHEY and SVGAGI. V lost 0 bases to trimming and J lost 2 bases, with 14 bases between them. The CDR3 loop spans 18 amino acids.

The CDR3 DNA follows: TGTGCCAGCAGCCCAGCGGGTGCAGGGTTCGCTTTCTTT. Translation gives CASSPAGAGFAFF. This chain connects TRBV7-9 to TRBJ1-1, with TRBD1 as a possible D gene (5 bases). Looked up from germline, CDR1 is SEHNR and CDR2 is FQNEAQ (reference sequence). This CDR3 has 13 residues. The germline V and J ends were trimmed by 5 bases and 11 bases, with 18 bases remaining between them.

This clonotype occurred once. CDR3 sequence (DNA): TGTGCCAGCAGTCCCCCCCGGGACAGGGGCCACGAGCAGTACTTC. It specifies CASSPPRDRGHEQYF. This chain uses TRBV28 with TRBJ2-7; 10 bases line up with TRBD1. V lost 5 bases and J lost 5; bases outside the gene matches: 9. The CDR3 sequence is 15 residues long. CDR1 is MDHEN and CDR2 is SYDVKM in the germline V gene.

In this sample, this clonotype turned up a few times. The V gene is TRBV13, the J gene TRBJ2-2; D is uncertain. This CDR3 is built from 12 residues. The V end lost 5 bases, the J end lost 8 bases, and 9 bases lay between the germline ends. Germline V gene lookup returns CDR1 PRHDT and CDR2 FYEKMQ (reference sequence). The CDR3 DNA follows: TGTGCCAGCAGCCGACTCCCAGGGGAGCTGTTTTTT. It specifies CASSRLPGELFF.

V usage is TRBV20-1 and J usage is TRBJ2-7; TRBD1 agrees at 7 bases. This CDR3 contains 14 residues. J lost 3 bases, V lost 3 bases, and 8 bases had no gene match. Germline V gene sequence: CDR1 DFQATT, CDR2 SNEGSKA (reference sequence). For the CDR3, the DNA is TGCAGTGCTAGCCGGCAGGGGGTGGGCTACGAGCAGTACTTC. This codes for CSASRQGVGYEQYF.

V usage is TRBV7-9 and J usage is TRBJ1-1; a weak D match, TRBD1 (5 bases). V gave up 1 base and J gave up 1 base, with 13 bases separating them. The CDR3 sequence is 16 residues long. Per the germline V gene, CDR1 is SEHNR and CDR2 is FQNEAQ (reference sequence). CDR3 residues: CASSLEAGWPNTEAFF. The CDR3 region has the DNA TGTGCCAGCAGCTTAGAGGCAGGGTGGCCGAACACTGAAGCTTTCTTT.

A few counts support this clonotype. J is TRBJ2-7 and V is TRBV7-2; D is possibly TRBD2 (5 bases). Germline assignment: CDR1 SGHTA and CDR2 FQGNSA. CDR3 length: 14 residues. V lost 5 bases, J lost 7 bases, and 18 bases lay in between. CDR3 coding DNA: TGTGCCAGCAGCCCGGATTCCGGGGTTGGTGAGCAGTACTTC. Protein product: CASSPDSGVGEQYF.

V and J are TRBV7-2 and TRBJ1-2; D perhaps matches TRBD1 (5 bases). Germline V gene sequence: CDR1 SGHTA, CDR2 FQGNSA. Trimming removed 3 bases from V and 1 base from J, with 15 bases in between. The CDR3 is made up of 16 amino acids. In nucleotides, the CDR3 is TGTGCCAGCAGCTTGAGCGGGACTCTTCTTAACTATGGCTACACCTTC. This gives the protein CASSLSGTLLNYGYTF.

The J gene is TRBJ2-1, the V gene TRBV29-1; D assignment may be TRBD1 or TRBD2 (7 bases each). Germline values: CDR1 SQVTM, CDR2 ANQGSEA. V was cut by 7 bases and J by 14 bases, with 21 bases left in between. The CDR3 length is 12 residues. DNA for the CDR3: TGCAGCGGGGGGGAGGGGGCCTCAAGAGAGTTCTTC. Translating gives CSGGEGASREFF.

This chain links TRBV20-1 with TRBJ1-2; 7 bases map to TRBD1. V was clipped by 0 bases and J by 0 bases; unmatched bases: 7. The CDR3 totals 16 residues. Germline V gives CDR1 DFQATT, CDR2 SNEGSKA (reference sequence). CDR3 sequence reads: CSARDSGTDANYGYTF. Here the CDR3 DNA reads TGCAGTGCTAGAGATAGCGGGACAGACGCTAACTATGGCTACACCTTC.

The rearrangement joins TRBV13 to TRBJ2-7; the D gene is possibly TRBD2 (6 bases). In germline, CDR1 is PRHDT, CDR2 FYEKMQ (reference sequence). Trimming shortened V by 5 bases and J by 0 bases, and 11 bases separated the two germline ends. The CDR3 covers 14 residues. Here the CDR3 reads CASSRGVSSYEQYF. CDR3 nucleotide sequence: TGTGCCAGCAGCCGCGGGGTTAGCTCCTACGAGCAGTACTTC.

The chain joins TRBV12-3 or TRBV12-4 to TRBJ2-5, with D perhaps matching TRBD1 (5 bases). The CDR3 has 15 amino acids. V was clipped by 6 bases and J by 2 bases, with 16 bases between them. The CDR3 protein is CASSRLNQGQETQYF. The CDR3 nucleotides are TGTGCCAGCAGCCGGTTGAACCAGGGACAAGAGACCCAGTACTTC.

The chain is built from TRBV27 and TRBJ1-3; D may be TRBD1 (6 bases). V lost 4 bases and J lost 6, with 13 bases in between. The germline CDR1 and CDR2 sequences are MNHEY and SMNVEV (reference sequence). CDR3 length equals 14 residues. CDR3 sequence reads: CASSSNRELNTIYF. The DNA of the CDR3 is TGTGCCAGCAGTTCGAACAGGGAACTAAACACCATATATTTT.

The J gene is TRBJ2-3, the V gene TRBV6-2 or TRBV6-3, with D tentatively TRBD1 or TRBD2 (6 bases each). The germline gives CDR1 MNHEY, CDR2 SVGEGT. V was cut by 10 bases and J by 5 bases, with 13 bases left in between. The CDR3 covers 12 residues. CDR3 protein: CANAGGGDTQYF. CDR3 bases: TGTGCCAACGCCGGGGGCGGAGATACGCAGTATTTT.

This chain links TRBV20-1 with TRBJ2-7, with 10 positions matching TRBD2. The CDR3 consists of 14 residues. V gave up 2 bases and J gave up 2 bases; unmatched junction bases: 3. Germline V gene lookup returns CDR1 DFQATT and CDR2 SNEGSKA (reference sequence). CDR3 sequence reads: CSARKRGGTYEQYF. The CDR3 coding sequence is TGCAGTGCTAGAAAGCGGGGGGGGACCTACGAGCAGTACTTC.

CDR3 amino acids: CSAFGGGDEKLFF. Here the CDR3 DNA reads TGCAGTGCCTTCGGAGGCGGAGATGAAAAACTGTTTTTT. V usage is TRBV20-1 and J usage is TRBJ1-4, with D uncertain. The V gene's germline CDR1 is DFQATT and CDR2 SNEGSKA (reference sequence). This CDR3 has 13 amino acids. The V end lost 6 bases, the J end lost 6 bases, and 14 bases lay between the germline ends.

CDR3: CAIRPPGTYEQYF. CDR3 DNA sequence: TGTGCCATCCGTCCCCCAGGGACCTACGAGCAGTACTTC. The chain couples TRBV10-3 to TRBJ2-7; the D gene is possibly TRBD1 (5 bases). Looked up from germline, CDR1 is ENHRY and CDR2 is SYGVKD. This CDR3 has 13 residues. Trimming pared 8 bases from V and 2 bases from J, leaving 13 bases between.

CDR3 residues: CASRDQGLPRDTQYF. The CDR3 DNA reads TGTGCCAGCAGAGACCAGGGACTACCCAGAGATACGCAGTATTTT. This chain connects TRBV6-6 to TRBJ2-3; 7 bases match TRBD2. The CDR3 spans 15 residues. The germline gives CDR1 MNHNY, CDR2 SVGAGI (reference sequence). The ends lost 6 bases at V and 5 bases at J; junction bases unmatched: 11.

V is TRBV20-1 and J is TRBJ2-7; perhaps TRBD2 as D (6 bases). V shed 6 bases and J shed 2 bases, with 14 bases lying between them. The CDR3 runs 13 residues. Germline V gene data show CDR1 as DFQATT and CDR2 as SNEGSKA (reference sequence). For the CDR3, the DNA is TGCAGTGCCGCGACTGGAGGGGCCTACGAGCAGTACTTC. This translates into CSAATGGAYEQYF.

The chain combines TRBV7-2 with TRBJ1-2; 7 nucleotides line up with TRBD1. Germline CDR1 is SGHTA and CDR2 is FQGNSA. Unmatched junction bases numbered 9, after V lost 4 bases and J lost 7 bases. The CDR3 totals 14 residues. For the CDR3, the DNA is TGTGCCAGCAGCTCCTATGACAGGGTGGCTGGCTACACCTTC. It is translated as CASSSYDRVAGYTF.

This chain uses TRBV30 with TRBJ2-7; 8 nucleotides align to TRBD1. V trimming: 0 bases; J trimming: 4 bases; junction bases outside the gene matches: 5. This CDR3 comprises 14 residues. CDR1 and CDR2 from the germline V gene are GTSNPN and SVGIG (reference sequence). For the CDR3, the DNA is TGTGCCTGGAGTGTCGGAACAGGGGGGTACGAGCAGTACTTC. It encodes CAWSVGTGGYEQYF.

V and J are TRBV6-2 or TRBV6-3 and TRBJ1-5, with D hard to call. V was cut by 6 bases and J by 6 bases, with 9 bases left in between. Germline-derived CDR1 and CDR2 are MNHEY and SVGEGT. The CDR3 runs 12 residues. This CDR3 is CASSRFSQPQHF. CDR3 nucleotide sequence: TGTGCCAGCAGCCGGTTTTCTCAGCCCCAGCATTTT.

This clonotype was detected a few times. The gene calls are TRBV5-4 and TRBJ1-4; tentative D call: TRBD1 (5 bases). The CDR3 extends over 13 amino acids. Germline V lookup: CDR1 SGHNT, CDR2 YYREEE (reference sequence). Trimming stripped 0 bases from V and 8 bases from J, with 8 bases between. CDR3 residues: CASSLAGNEKLFF. The CDR3 DNA reads as TGTGCCAGCAGCTTGGCAGGGAACGAAAAACTGTTTTTT.

The chain carries TRBV30 and TRBJ2-5; 7 bases map to TRBD2. CDR1 GTSNPN and CDR2 SVGIG come from the germline V gene (reference sequence). The CDR3 runs to 15 residues. With V trimmed by 0 bases and J by 4 bases, 8 bases remained unmatched. CDR3 loop: CAWSVLGGGIETQYF. Here the CDR3 DNA reads TGTGCCTGGAGTGTACTTGGGGGGGGAATAGAGACCCAGTACTTC.

The J gene is TRBJ1-2, the V gene TRBV20-1; 11 nucleotides line up with TRBD1. Trimming took 4 bases from V and 6 from J; bases not matched to a gene: 4. In germline, CDR1 is DFQATT, CDR2 SNEGSKA (reference sequence). The CDR3 runs 13 residues. The CDR3 nucleotides read TGCAGTGCTACCGGGACAGGGGGAGATGGCTACACCTTC. Translating it yields CSATGTGGDGYTF.